Detailed here is one T cell receptor beta chain. This sample was taken from a study of blood T cell repertoires in COVID-19. Study information: From T cells, B-cell-depleted T cells, or PBMCs came the material, which was cDNA or gDNA.

Trimming left V 0 bases short and J 7 bases short, with 9 bases between. Germline loops: CDR1 LGHNA, CDR2 YSLEER. The CDR3 totals 14 residues. Original data processing: How many nucleated cells were present was estimated from reference gene primer amplification. Some clones are missing from TCRdb's copy, which holds only in-frame ones; the method was immunoSEQ multiplex PCR. V, J and clone size are those of that table, while D and trimming were read from the DNA. The sample lists under 150,000 clones, 70% to 80% occurring once. The clonotype comes from a woman aged 45 to 65 with active or convalescent COVID-19. The sequenced material came from peripheral blood. The chain has TRBV4-3 and TRBJ2-2; tentative D call: TRBD2 (6 bases). The chain's CDR3 is CASSQDRGIGELFF. CDR3 nucleotide sequence: TGCGCCAGCAGCCAAGATCGGGGGATCGGGGAGCTGTTTTTT.